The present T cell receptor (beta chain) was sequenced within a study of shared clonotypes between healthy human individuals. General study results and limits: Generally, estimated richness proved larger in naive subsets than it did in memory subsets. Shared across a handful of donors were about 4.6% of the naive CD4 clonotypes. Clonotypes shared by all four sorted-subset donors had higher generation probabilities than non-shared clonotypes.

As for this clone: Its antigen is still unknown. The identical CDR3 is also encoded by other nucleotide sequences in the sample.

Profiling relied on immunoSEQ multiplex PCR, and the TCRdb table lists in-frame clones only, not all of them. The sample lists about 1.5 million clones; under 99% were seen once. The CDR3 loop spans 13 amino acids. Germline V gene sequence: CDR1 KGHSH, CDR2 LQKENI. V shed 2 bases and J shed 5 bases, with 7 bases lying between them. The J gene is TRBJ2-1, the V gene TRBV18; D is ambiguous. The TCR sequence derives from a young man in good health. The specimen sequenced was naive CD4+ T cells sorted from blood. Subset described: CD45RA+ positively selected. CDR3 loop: CASSPSRDNEQFF. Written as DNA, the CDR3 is TGTGCCAGCTCACCATCACGGGACAATGAGCAGTTCTTC.